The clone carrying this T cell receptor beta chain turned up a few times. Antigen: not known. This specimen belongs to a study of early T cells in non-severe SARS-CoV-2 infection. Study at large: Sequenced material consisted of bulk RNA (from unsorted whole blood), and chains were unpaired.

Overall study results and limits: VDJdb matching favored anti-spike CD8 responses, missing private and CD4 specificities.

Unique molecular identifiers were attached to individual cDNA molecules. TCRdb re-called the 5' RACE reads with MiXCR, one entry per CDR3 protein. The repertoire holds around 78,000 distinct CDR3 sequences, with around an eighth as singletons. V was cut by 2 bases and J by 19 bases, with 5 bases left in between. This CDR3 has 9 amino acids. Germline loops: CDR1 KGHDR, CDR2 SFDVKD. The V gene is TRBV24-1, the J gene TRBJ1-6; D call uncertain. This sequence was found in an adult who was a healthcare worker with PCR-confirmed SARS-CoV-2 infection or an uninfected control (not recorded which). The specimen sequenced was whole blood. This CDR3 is CATSDSWHF. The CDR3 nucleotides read TGTGCCACCAGTGATTCCTGGCACTTT.